This T cell receptor beta chain was identified during a study of monozygotic twins with inflammatory bowel disease. The CDR3 runs to 11 residues. Germline V gene lookup returns CDR1 MNHEY and CDR2 SVGAGI. TCRdb reprocessed the 5' RACE reads, with one entry per CDR3 protein and no DNA. Listed are 310,000 or so distinct CDR3 sequences; around 2% falls within the top ten. V is TRBV6-5 and J is TRBJ2-1. Sequenced material: blood. The sequence was obtained from a human donor with ulcerative colitis or Crohn's disease, or a healthy co-twin of an affected twin (not recorded which). CDR3 in amino acids: CASSSFGEQFF.